The clone carrying this T cell receptor beta chain was observed many times. This sample stems from a study of T-cell reconstitution after alpha-beta-depleted transplantation in children. The germline V and J ends were trimmed by 7 bases and 1 base, with 16 bases remaining between them. Germline CDR1 MNHNS, CDR2 SASEGT. This CDR3 region has 16 residues. Molecular barcoding with unique molecular identifiers was used for the TCRbeta library. MiXCR, run by TCRdb on the PCR reads, gives a single entry per CDR3 protein. Of fewer than 550,000 distinct CDR3 sequences in the sample, under 13% were seen once. The chain is built from TRBV6-1 and TRBJ2-2; D might be TRBD1 or TRBD2, each matching 5 bases. The receptor was isolated from a human donor who donated a stem cell graft to a child with acute myeloid leukemia. The material was PBMCs from the stem cell graft donor, obtained from the stem cell graft. DNA of the CDR3: TGTGCCAGCAAGGTACCCGGGACGGTGAACACCGGGGAGCTGTTTTTT. Translation gives CASKVPGTVNTGELFF.